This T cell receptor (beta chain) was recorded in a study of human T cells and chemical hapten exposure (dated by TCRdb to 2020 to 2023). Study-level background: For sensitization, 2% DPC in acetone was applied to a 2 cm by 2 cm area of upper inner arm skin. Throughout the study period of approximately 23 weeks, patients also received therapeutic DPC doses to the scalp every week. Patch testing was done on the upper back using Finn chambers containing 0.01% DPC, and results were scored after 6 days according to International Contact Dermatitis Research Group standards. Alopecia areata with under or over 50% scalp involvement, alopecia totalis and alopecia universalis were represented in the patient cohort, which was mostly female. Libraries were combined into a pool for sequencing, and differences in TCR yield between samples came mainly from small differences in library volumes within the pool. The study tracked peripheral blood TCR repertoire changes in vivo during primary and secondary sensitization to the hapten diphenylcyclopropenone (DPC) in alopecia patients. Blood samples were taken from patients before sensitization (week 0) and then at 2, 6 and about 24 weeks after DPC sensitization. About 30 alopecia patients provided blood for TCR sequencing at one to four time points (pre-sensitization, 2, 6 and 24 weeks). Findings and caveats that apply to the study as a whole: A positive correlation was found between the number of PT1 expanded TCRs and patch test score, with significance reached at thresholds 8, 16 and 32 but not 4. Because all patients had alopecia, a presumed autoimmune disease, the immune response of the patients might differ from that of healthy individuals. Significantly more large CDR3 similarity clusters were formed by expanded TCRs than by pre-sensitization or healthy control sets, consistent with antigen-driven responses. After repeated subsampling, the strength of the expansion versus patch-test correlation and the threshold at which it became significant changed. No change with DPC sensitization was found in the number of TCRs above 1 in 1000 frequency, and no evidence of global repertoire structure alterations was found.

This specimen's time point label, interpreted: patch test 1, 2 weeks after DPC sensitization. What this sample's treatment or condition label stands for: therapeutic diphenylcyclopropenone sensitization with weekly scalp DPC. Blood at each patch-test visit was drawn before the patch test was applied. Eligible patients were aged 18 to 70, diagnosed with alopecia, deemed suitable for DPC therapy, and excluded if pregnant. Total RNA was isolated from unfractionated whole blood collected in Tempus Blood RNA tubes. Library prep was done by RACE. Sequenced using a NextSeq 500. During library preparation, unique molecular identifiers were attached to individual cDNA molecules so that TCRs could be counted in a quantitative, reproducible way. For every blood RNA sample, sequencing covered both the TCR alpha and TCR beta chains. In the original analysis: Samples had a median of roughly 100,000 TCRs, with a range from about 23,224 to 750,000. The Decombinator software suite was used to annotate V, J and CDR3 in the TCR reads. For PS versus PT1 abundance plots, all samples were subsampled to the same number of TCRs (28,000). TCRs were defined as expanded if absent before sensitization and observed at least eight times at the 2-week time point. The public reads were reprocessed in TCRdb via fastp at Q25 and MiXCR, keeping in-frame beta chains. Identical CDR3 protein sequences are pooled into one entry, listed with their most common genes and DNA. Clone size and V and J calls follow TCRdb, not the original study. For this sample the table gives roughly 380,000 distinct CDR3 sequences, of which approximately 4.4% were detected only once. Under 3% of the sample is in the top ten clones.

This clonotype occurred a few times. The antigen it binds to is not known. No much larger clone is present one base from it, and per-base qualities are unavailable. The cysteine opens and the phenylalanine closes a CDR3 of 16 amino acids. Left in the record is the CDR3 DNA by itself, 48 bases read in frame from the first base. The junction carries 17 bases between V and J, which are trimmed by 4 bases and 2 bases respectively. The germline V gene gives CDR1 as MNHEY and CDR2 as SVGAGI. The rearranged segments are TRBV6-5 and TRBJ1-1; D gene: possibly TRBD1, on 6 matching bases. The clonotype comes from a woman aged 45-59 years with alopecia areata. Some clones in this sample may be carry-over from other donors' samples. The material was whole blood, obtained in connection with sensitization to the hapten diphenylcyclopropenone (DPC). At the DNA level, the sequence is TGTGCCAGCAGTTTCGACAGGACCACAACAAACACTGAAGCTTTCTTT. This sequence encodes CASSFDRTTTNTEAFF.